This T cell receptor beta chain was documented in a study of blood T cells in healthy people across ages. A J-beta primer mix and a sample-barcoded 5' primer were used in a second PCR of roughly 6 to 11 cycles. At least 2.5 million CDR3-containing paired-end reads were obtained per sample. Each CDR3 protein gets one entry after TCRdb re-called the 5' RACE reads with MiXCR. The data contain 1.5 million to 2 million distinct CDR3 sequences, around 42% of them seen just once; the ten biggest clones take up 23%. CDR3 length: 14 amino acids. Germline V lookup: CDR1 LGHNA, CDR2 YSLEER. The V end was cut by 3 bases, the J end by 5 bases, with 13 bases between.

This chain uses TRBV4-3 with TRBJ2-5, with D hard to call. The TCR comes from a human donor in good health. The sequencing sample was made of blood. CDR3 protein: CASSQDERHETQYF. The DNA of the CDR3 is TGCGCCAGCAGCCAGGACGAACGGCATGAGACCCAGTACTTC.